This note documents a single T cell receptor (beta chain) sequence. Its antigen is undetermined. The sample comes from a study of cytomegalovirus exposure and HLA in healthy donors. Background on the study: Earlier sequencing of approximately 180 million T cells yielded 90 million to 140 million unique TCR beta sequences.

The V gene lost 1 base and the J gene lost 4 bases, with 16 bases spanning the gap. Germline CDR1 MDHEN, CDR2 SYDVKM. This CDR3 comprises 16 residues. The PCR had 60 Vbeta and 13 Jbeta primers. Generated by immunoSEQ multiplex PCR, the TCRdb table keeps only in-frame clones and is missing some. This table has 90,000 to 120,000 clones, 55% to 85% appearing once. Study findings and constraints: Accurate prediction of most subjects' HLA-A and HLA-B alleles from TCR beta sequences was reported. The investigators catalogued 164 TCR beta chains as cytomegalovirus-associated. Follow-up analysis found HLA locus-dependent TCR association rates, highest for DRB1 and lowest for HLA-C.

This clonotype was sampled from a man aged 30 to 39 in good health and CMV-seronegative. Sample: PBMCs. V and J are TRBV28 and TRBJ1-1; the D gene is possibly TRBD1 (5 bases). The CDR3 sequence is CASSLFSGKKFTEAFF. As DNA, the CDR3 is TGTGCCAGCAGTTTATTTTCAGGGAAGAAATTCACTGAAGCTTTCTTT.